The 14 T cell receptor beta chains below were found in one sample sequenced in a study of T cell responses to AZD1222 COVID-19 vaccine. Some clones are missing from TCRdb's copy, which holds only in-frame ones; the method was immunoSEQ multiplex PCR. The sample contains more than 85,000 clones, about 91% of which appear only once. Sequenced here: peripheral blood, sampled on day 0 of AZD1222 vaccination. These receptors were obtained from an adult in good health.

The chain links TRBV7-9 to TRBJ1-2; TRBD1 might be the D (6 bases). Trimming cost V 5 bases and J 2 bases, with 12 bases left between them. Germline V lookup: CDR1 SEHNR, CDR2 FQNEAQ (reference sequence). The CDR3 is 14 residues long. The CDR3 here is CASSTGQRNYGYTF. The CDR3 nucleotides are TGTGCCAGCAGCACTGGACAGCGAAACTATGGCTACACCTTC. The entire variable domain, with the rest obtained from reference TRBV7-9 and TRBJ1-2, is as follows: DTGVSQNPRHKITKRGQNVTFRCDPISEHNRLYWYRQTLGQGPEFLTYFQNEAQLEKSRLLSDRFSAERPKGSFSTLEIQRTEQGDSAMYLCASSTGQRNYGYTFGSGTRLTVV.

The genes are TRBV27 and TRBJ1-2; the match to TRBD1 covers 12 bases. V lost 5 bases to trimming and J lost 6 bases; unmatched junction nucleotides: 4. CDR3 length: 14 amino acids. Per germline, CDR1 MNHEY and CDR2 SMNVEV (reference sequence). The CDR3 DNA is TGTGCCAGCAGTAACCGGGACAGGGGGCATGGCTACACCTTC. This gives the protein CASSNRDRGHGYTF.

The V call is TRBV15, the J call TRBJ2-3; D is undetermined. Germline CDR1 LNHNV, CDR2 YYDKDF (reference sequence). The CDR3 is 15 amino acids. V lost 3 bases, J lost 2 bases, and 12 bases lay in between. CDR3 sequence: CATSRGGAATDTQYF. The CDR3 DNA reads TGTGCCACCAGCAGGGGCGGAGCTGCCACAGATACGCAGTATTTT.

This clone was recorded once. The chain joins TRBV5-1 to TRBJ2-1; 16 bases are a match to TRBD2. The junction had 4 bases not matched to a gene; V was cut back by 7 bases and J by 9 bases. Germline V gene lookup returns CDR1 SGHRS and CDR2 YFSETQ. The CDR3 is 14 amino acids. In nucleotides, the CDR3 is TGCGCCAGCGGGACTAGCGGGAGGGCGAGTGAGCAGTTCTTC. This codes for CASGTSGRASEQFF.

The genes are TRBV18 and TRBJ2-7; D may be TRBD2 (6 bases). V lost 3 bases to trimming and J lost 3 bases, with 12 bases between them. Per germline, CDR1 KGHSH and CDR2 LQKENI. This CDR3 region has 14 residues. CDR3 loop: CASSPRGQNYEQYF. CDR3 nucleotides: TGTGCCAGCTCACCGCGGGGCCAGAACTACGAGCAGTACTTC.

The chain carries TRBV27 and TRBJ1-1; a possible D gene is TRBD1 (6 bases). Germline V gene sequence: CDR1 MNHEY, CDR2 SMNVEV (reference sequence). V was pared by 3 bases and J by 5 bases, with 10 bases between. The CDR3 contains 13 residues. The CDR3 loop reads CASSLGARTEAFF. CDR3 coding DNA: TGTGCCAGCAGTTTGGGGGCGAGGACTGAAGCTTTCTTT.

The chain carries TRBV18 and TRBJ2-7; perhaps TRBD2 as D (6 bases). Germline V gene lookup returns CDR1 KGHSH and CDR2 LQKENI. The CDR3 has 15 amino acids. V lost 3 bases to trimming and J lost 3 bases, with 15 bases between them. The CDR3 DNA is TGTGCCAGCTCACCCGGGGGAGAGAGGGGCTACGAGCAGTACTTC. Translating it yields CASSPGGERGYEQYF.

The chain combines TRBV7-8 with TRBJ2-2; 11 positions agree with TRBD1. This CDR3 is built from 17 residues. V lost 2 bases, J lost 4 bases, and 6 bases stayed unmatched. Looked up from germline, CDR1 is SGHVS and CDR2 is FQNEAQ. The CDR3 is CASSLRTGGGFTGELFF. CDR3 DNA sequence: TGTGCCAGCAGCTTACGGACAGGGGGCGGATTCACCGGGGAGCTGTTTTTT.

The CDR3 DNA is TGTGCCAGCAGTTCACTGGCCGGGGAGCTGTTTTTT. It translates to CASSSLAGELFF. The chain has TRBV12-3 or TRBV12-4 and TRBJ2-2, with D unclear. Trimming pared 4 bases from V and 6 bases from J, leaving 6 bases between. The CDR3 contains 12 residues.

The chain couples TRBV15 to TRBJ2-3; D is ambiguous. Germline assignment: CDR1 LNHNV and CDR2 YYDKDF (reference sequence). The V end was cut by 0 bases, the J end by 6 bases, with 7 bases between. This CDR3 spans 13 amino acids. In DNA form, the CDR3 reads TGTGCCACCAGCAGAGATAGGTTGGATACGCAGTATTTT. It yields the protein CATSRDRLDTQYF.

J is TRBJ1-3 and V is TRBV6-1, with TRBD1 identical over 9 bases. J was trimmed by 5 bases and V by 2 bases; bases with no gene match: 7. Germline CDR1 and CDR2: MNHNS and SASEGT. The CDR3 length is 16 residues. CDR3 coding DNA: TGTGCCAGCAGTGAAAGTGTCGGGACAGGGCGAAACACCATATATTTT. Encoded protein: CASSESVGTGRNTIYF.

V and J are TRBV27 and TRBJ1-2; D not certain. V lost 3 bases and J lost 8, with 13 bases in between. Germline V CDR1 and CDR2: MNHEY, SMNVEV (reference sequence). The CDR3 consists of 13 residues. The CDR3 DNA sequence: TGTGCCAGCAGTTTTGGGGATCTAAGGGGCTACACCTTC. It yields the protein CASSFGDLRGYTF.

CDR3 sequence: CASSHNRKNTEAFF. The CDR3 DNA follows: TGCGCCAGCAGCCACAACAGAAAGAACACTGAAGCTTTCTTT. V is TRBV5-1 and J is TRBJ1-1; no definite D call. The germline CDR1 and CDR2 sequences are SGHRS and YFSETQ. The V end lost 4 bases, the J end lost 1 base, and 11 bases lay between the germline ends. This CDR3 spans 14 amino acids.

The V gene is TRBV2, the J gene TRBJ2-1; 9 nucleotides align to TRBD1. The trim removed 2 bases at V and 8 bases at J, leaving 4 bases unmatched. The CDR3 totals 14 residues. The germline gives CDR1 SNHLY, CDR2 FYNNEI. The CDR3 nucleotides are TGTGCCAGCAGTGAATTACAGGGGGCAGATGAGCAGTTCTTC. This codes for CASSELQGADEQFF.